Presented here are 23 T cell receptor beta chains from one specimen sequenced in a study of T cells in Graves' hyperthyroidism and ophthalmopathy (dated by TCRdb to between 2017 and 2020). Library creation used multiplex PCR. The instrument was an Illumina HiSeq 2000. TCR beta CDR3 regions were amplified from RNA transcripts. For the first round of RT-PCR on the TCR CDR3, the HTBI primer set was used together with the Qiagen OneStep RT-PCR kit. The public reads were quality trimmed at Q25 with fastp and then assembled into clones with MiXCR by TCRdb, keeping productive beta chains. One record per CDR3 amino acid sequence lists the most common genes and DNA. The sample data list approximately 98,000 distinct CDR3 sequences, and around 42% of these were observed just once. 9.5% to 13% of the sample is in the top ten clones. The sequenced material came from peripheral blood or thyroid tissue (not recorded which). The receptors derive from a woman in her twenties or thirties with Graves' hyperthyroidism.

The chain joins TRBV6-6 to TRBJ2-5; perhaps TRBD2 as D (6 bases). The J call may be incorrect, as the DNA end agrees better with TRBJ2-7. The germline gives CDR1 MNHNY, CDR2 SVGAGI (reference sequence). This CDR3 is built from 15 residues. CDR3 in amino acids: CASRAPGLGTYEQYF. As DNA, the CDR3 is TGTGCCAGCAGGGCACCGGGACTTGGAACCTACGAGCAGTACTTC.

This clonotype was detected ten times or more. The chain has TRBV11-2 and TRBJ1-5; 7 nucleotides line up with TRBD1. The CDR3 is 13 residues long. Germline CDR1 SGHAT, CDR2 FQNNGV. Trimming cost V 8 bases and J 4 bases; bases outside gene matches: 5. This CDR3 reads CASGQELNQPQHF. The CDR3 DNA is TGTGCCAGCGGACAGGAGCTTAATCAGCCCCAGCATTTT.

This clonotype was picked up many times. The chain employs TRBV7-2 and TRBJ2-7; D is unresolved. Germline V gene sequence: CDR1 SGHTA, CDR2 FQGNSA. The length of the CDR3 is 17 residues. The ends were cut back, 2 bases at V and 5 bases at J, with 22 bases in the middle. CDR3 nucleotides: TGTGCCAGCAGCTTAAGCCTGGGCGCCCTGAGGCCCAACGAGCAGTACTTC. Amino acids: CASSLSLGALRPNEQYF.

The table lists this clonotype with many counts. This rearrangement joins TRBV9 to TRBJ1-5; the D gene is possibly TRBD1 (6 bases). The CDR3 consists of 14 residues. The V end lost 4 bases, the J end lost 7 bases, and 15 bases lay between the germline ends. Germline values: CDR1 SGDLS, CDR2 YYNGEE. As DNA, the CDR3 is TGTGCCAGCAGCCTAGGGGGGGGGGGGCAGCCCCAGCATTTT. It encodes CASSLGGGGQPQHF. Full variable domain (missing parts from reference TRBV9 and TRBJ1-5): DSGVTQTPKHLITATGQRVTLRCSPRSGDLSVYWYQQSLDQGLQFLIQYYNGEERAKGNILERFSAQQFPDLHSELNLSSLELGDSALYFCASSLGGGGQPQHFGDGTRLSIL.

The V gene is TRBV24-1, the J gene TRBJ2-1; D possibly corresponds to TRBD1 (6 bases). The V gene's germline CDR1 is KGHDR and CDR2 SFDVKD. The CDR3 is made up of 17 amino acids. Trimming removed 3 bases at V and 3 bases at J, with 17 bases between. As DNA, the CDR3 is TGTGCCACCAGTGATAAAAGCGCCGGGACATTCTACAATGAGCAGTTCTTC. Amino acid sequence: CATSDKSAGTFYNEQFF.

This clonotype was counted many times. The chain recombines TRBV19 with TRBJ1-1; TRBD1 might be the D (6 bases). CDR3 length: 14 amino acids. Germline V CDR1 and CDR2: LNHDA, SQIVND (reference sequence). V was pared by 3 bases and J by 6 bases, with 14 bases between. CDR3 DNA: TGTGCCAGTAGTATCCAGGGGTCAATAGCTGAAGCTTTCTTT. Translated, it gives CASSIQGSIAEAFF.

A note on this clonotype: Compared with germline, one end of the junction differs, possibly owing to a read error. The genes are TRBV19 and TRBJ1-4; the match to TRBD1 covers 7 bases. The CDR3 totals 14 residues. Germline V gives CDR1 LNHDA, CDR2 SQIVND (reference sequence). CDR3: CASSIFGQDEELFF. The CDR3 DNA is TGTGCTAGTAGTATCTTCGGACAGGACGAAGAACTGTTTTTT.

For this clonotype: A read error may be the cause here, since a much bigger clone is one base away. The J gene is TRBJ1-6, the V gene TRBV10-2; D may be TRBD1 (5 bases). Germline CDR1 is WSHSY and CDR2 is SAAADI. The CDR3 extends over 16 amino acids. Trimming removed 6 bases at V and 8 bases at J, with 20 bases between. In DNA form, the CDR3 reads TGCGCCAGCAGCCAAGAAACCGTCATGGGGGATTCACCCCTCCACTTT. Translating gives CASSQETVMGDSPLHF.

This clonotype came up many times. The gene calls are TRBV7-8 and TRBJ2-7; weak D call: TRBD1 (6 bases). This CDR3 is built from 15 residues. Trimming pared 4 bases from V and 3 bases from J, leaving 16 bases between. The V gene's germline CDR1 is SGHVS and CDR2 FQNEAQ. The CDR3 region is CASSYEPDSFYEQYF. The CDR3 nucleotides read TGTGCCAGCAGCTATGAACCGGACAGTTTCTACGAGCAGTACTTC.

The V gene is TRBV7-9, the J gene TRBJ1-1; TRBD1 aligns across 9 bases. The CDR3 has 15 amino acids. From germline, CDR1 is SEHNR and CDR2 FQNEAQ (reference sequence). J lost 0 bases, V lost 7 bases, and 6 bases had no gene match. The CDR3 loop is CASNVGQGMNTEAFF. The CDR3 nucleotides read TGTGCCAGCAACGTGGGACAGGGAATGAACACTGAAGCTTTCTTT.

Many counts were recorded for this clonotype. This chain links TRBV30 with TRBJ2-5; D uncertain. Trimming removed 3 bases at V and 3 bases at J, with 17 bases between. The CDR3 is made up of 15 amino acids. Germline lookup yields CDR1 GTSNPN and CDR2 SVGIG (reference sequence). The CDR3 nucleotides are TGTGCCTGGAGCCCCCGTCGATCAAGGGAAGAGACCCAGTACTTC. Its translation: CAWSPRRSREETQYF. Based on the CDR3 plus reference TRBV30 and TRBJ2-5, the full variable domain is SQTIHQWPATLVQPVGSPLSLECTVEGTSNPNLYWYRQAAGRGLQLLFYSVGIGQISSEVPQNLSASRPQDRQFILSSKKLLLSDSGFYLCAWSPRRSREETQYFGPGTRLLVL.

Comments on this clonotype: This may be a read error, as it is one base from a much larger clone. Lacking the conserved final phenylalanine or tryptophan, this CDR3 likely reflects a read error. The J gene is TRBJ2-5, the V gene TRBV13, with 11 positions matching TRBD2. Per germline, CDR1 PRHDT and CDR2 FYEKMQ (reference sequence). The V gene end was trimmed by 11 bases and the J gene end by 2 bases; junction bases not matched to a gene: 4. The CDR3 runs 13 residues. This CDR3 reads CALWTSGQETQYS. CDR3 coding DNA: TGTGCCCTCTGGACTAGCGGGCAAGAGACCCAGTACTCC.

This clonotype was counted many times. This rearrangement joins TRBV5-5 to TRBJ1-6; D gene unclear. The V gene lost 2 bases and the J gene lost 10 bases, with 10 bases spanning the gap. Germline lookup yields CDR1 SGHKS and CDR2 YYEKEE (reference sequence). The CDR3 has 13 residues. The CDR3: CASSFYQLSPLHF. CDR3 sequence (DNA): TGTGCCAGCAGCTTTTACCAGCTCTCACCCCTCCACTTT.

This rearrangement joins TRBV15 to TRBJ2-5; D uncertain. This CDR3 spans 13 amino acids. The V gene lost 8 bases and the J gene lost 5 bases, with 15 bases spanning the gap. In germline, CDR1 is LNHNV, CDR2 YYDKDF (reference sequence). DNA of the CDR3: TGTGCCACCGGAGACCTTGACCGGGAGACCCAGTACTTC. Translating gives CATGDLDRETQYF.

Many counts were recorded for this clonotype. The rearrangement joins TRBV5-6 to TRBJ2-5; 9 bases fit TRBD2. V shed 1 base, J shed 2 bases, and the junction held 6 bases outside the gene matches. Germline assignment: CDR1 SGHDT and CDR2 YYEEEE. This CDR3 spans 16 amino acids. This CDR3 reads CASSLTLAGGQETQYF. In nucleotides, the CDR3 is TGTGCCAGCAGCTTGACGCTTGCGGGAGGGCAAGAGACCCAGTACTTC.

The chain employs TRBV20-1 and TRBJ1-6, with TRBD1 matching over 7 bases. This CDR3 comprises 14 residues. Germline CDR1 is DFQATT and CDR2 is SNEGSKA (reference sequence). With V trimmed by 6 bases and J by 6 bases, 8 bases remained unmatched. For the CDR3, the DNA is TGCAGTGCGCCACAGGGACAGATTAATTCACCCCTCCACTTT. Translation: CSAPQGQINSPLHF.

In regard to this clonotype: The junction departs from the called germline gene at one end, perhaps through a read error. The chain is built from TRBV19 and TRBJ2-3; no firm D call. Germline V gene lookup returns CDR1 LNHDA and CDR2 SQIVND (reference sequence). This CDR3 is built from 11 residues. Here the CDR3 DNA reads TGTACCAGTAGTATGGGAGATACGCAGTATTTT. It specifies CTSSMGDTQYF.

This clonotype was seen repeatedly, ten times or more. The chain's CDR3 is CASSPRAGEVGANVLTF. The CDR3 bases are TGTGCCAGCAGCCCGCGAGCGGGAGAGGTGGGGGCCAACGTCCTGACTTTC. The chain links TRBV7-8 to TRBJ2-6; TRBD2 matches at 8 bases. The ends lost 5 bases at V and 4 bases at J; junction bases unmatched: 10. Per the germline V gene, CDR1 is SGHVS and CDR2 is FQNEAQ. The CDR3 loop spans 17 amino acids.

A remark on this clonotype: One end of the junction is discordant with germline, which a read error may explain. This chain uses TRBV7-9 with TRBJ1-3; no clear D gene. The CDR3 is made up of 13 amino acids. From germline, CDR1 is SEHNR and CDR2 FQNEAQ (reference sequence). The CDR3 loop is CASSLASGSTIYF. Here the CDR3 DNA reads TGTGCCAGCAGCCTAGCTTCTGGAAGCACCATTTATTTT.

This clonotype was picked up a small number of times. The V call is TRBV11-2, the J call TRBJ2-7; TRBD1 or TRBD2 may be the D gene (5 bases each). The V and J ends lost 6 bases and 2 bases respectively, with 8 bases between them. CDR1 is SGHAT, CDR2 FQNNGV, per germline. The CDR3 length is 12 residues. For the CDR3, the DNA is TGTGCCAGCAGTGGGGGAACCTACGAGCAGTACTTC. Protein product: CASSGGTYEQYF.

The table lists this clonotype with many counts. V and J are TRBV28 and TRBJ2-7, with no clear D. V was shortened by 6 bases and J by 3 bases, with 9 bases between the two germline ends. The CDR3 loop spans 12 amino acids. From germline, CDR1 is MDHEN and CDR2 SYDVKM. In DNA form, the CDR3 reads TGTGCCAGCAGCAAGGGTCTCTACGAGCAGTACTTC. Translating it yields CASSKGLYEQYF.

The chain recombines TRBV3-1 with TRBJ2-5, with 11 positions matching TRBD2. Germline V lookup: CDR1 LGHDT, CDR2 YNNKEL (reference sequence). Trimming at V came to 4 bases and at J to 4 bases, leaving 5 bases not matched to a gene. CDR3 length equals 15 residues. The CDR3 here is CASSPGLAGAETQYF. The CDR3 coding sequence is TGTGCCAGCAGCCCCGGACTAGCGGGCGCAGAGACCCAGTACTTC.

The rearrangement joins TRBV20-1 to TRBJ2-5, with 14 bases identical to TRBD2. CDR3 size: 18 residues. Germline values: CDR1 DFQATT, CDR2 SNEGSKA (reference sequence). The V gene end was trimmed by 4 bases and the J gene end by 5 bases; junction bases not matched to a gene: 15. The CDR3 protein is CSATPGLAGVGTGETQYF. The CDR3 DNA reads as TGCAGTGCTACGCCGGGACTAGCGGGAGTCGGGACCGGGGAGACCCAGTACTTC.